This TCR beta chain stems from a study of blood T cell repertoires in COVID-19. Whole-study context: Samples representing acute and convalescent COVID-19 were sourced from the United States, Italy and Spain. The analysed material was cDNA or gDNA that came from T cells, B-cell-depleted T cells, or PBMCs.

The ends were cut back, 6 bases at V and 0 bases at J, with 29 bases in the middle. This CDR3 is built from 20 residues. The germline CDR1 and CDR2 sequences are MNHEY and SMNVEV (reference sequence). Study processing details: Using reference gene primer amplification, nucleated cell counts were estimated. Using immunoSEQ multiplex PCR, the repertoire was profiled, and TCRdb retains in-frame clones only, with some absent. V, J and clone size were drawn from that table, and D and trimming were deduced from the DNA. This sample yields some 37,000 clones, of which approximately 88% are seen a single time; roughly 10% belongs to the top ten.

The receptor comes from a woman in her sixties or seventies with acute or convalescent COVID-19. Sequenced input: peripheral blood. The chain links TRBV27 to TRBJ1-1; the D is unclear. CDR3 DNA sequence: TGTGCCAGCAGCCGTCGTCTCGCTTTCAGGCTGAACTCCATGAACACTGAAGCTTTCTTT. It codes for CASSRRLAFRLNSMNTEAFF.